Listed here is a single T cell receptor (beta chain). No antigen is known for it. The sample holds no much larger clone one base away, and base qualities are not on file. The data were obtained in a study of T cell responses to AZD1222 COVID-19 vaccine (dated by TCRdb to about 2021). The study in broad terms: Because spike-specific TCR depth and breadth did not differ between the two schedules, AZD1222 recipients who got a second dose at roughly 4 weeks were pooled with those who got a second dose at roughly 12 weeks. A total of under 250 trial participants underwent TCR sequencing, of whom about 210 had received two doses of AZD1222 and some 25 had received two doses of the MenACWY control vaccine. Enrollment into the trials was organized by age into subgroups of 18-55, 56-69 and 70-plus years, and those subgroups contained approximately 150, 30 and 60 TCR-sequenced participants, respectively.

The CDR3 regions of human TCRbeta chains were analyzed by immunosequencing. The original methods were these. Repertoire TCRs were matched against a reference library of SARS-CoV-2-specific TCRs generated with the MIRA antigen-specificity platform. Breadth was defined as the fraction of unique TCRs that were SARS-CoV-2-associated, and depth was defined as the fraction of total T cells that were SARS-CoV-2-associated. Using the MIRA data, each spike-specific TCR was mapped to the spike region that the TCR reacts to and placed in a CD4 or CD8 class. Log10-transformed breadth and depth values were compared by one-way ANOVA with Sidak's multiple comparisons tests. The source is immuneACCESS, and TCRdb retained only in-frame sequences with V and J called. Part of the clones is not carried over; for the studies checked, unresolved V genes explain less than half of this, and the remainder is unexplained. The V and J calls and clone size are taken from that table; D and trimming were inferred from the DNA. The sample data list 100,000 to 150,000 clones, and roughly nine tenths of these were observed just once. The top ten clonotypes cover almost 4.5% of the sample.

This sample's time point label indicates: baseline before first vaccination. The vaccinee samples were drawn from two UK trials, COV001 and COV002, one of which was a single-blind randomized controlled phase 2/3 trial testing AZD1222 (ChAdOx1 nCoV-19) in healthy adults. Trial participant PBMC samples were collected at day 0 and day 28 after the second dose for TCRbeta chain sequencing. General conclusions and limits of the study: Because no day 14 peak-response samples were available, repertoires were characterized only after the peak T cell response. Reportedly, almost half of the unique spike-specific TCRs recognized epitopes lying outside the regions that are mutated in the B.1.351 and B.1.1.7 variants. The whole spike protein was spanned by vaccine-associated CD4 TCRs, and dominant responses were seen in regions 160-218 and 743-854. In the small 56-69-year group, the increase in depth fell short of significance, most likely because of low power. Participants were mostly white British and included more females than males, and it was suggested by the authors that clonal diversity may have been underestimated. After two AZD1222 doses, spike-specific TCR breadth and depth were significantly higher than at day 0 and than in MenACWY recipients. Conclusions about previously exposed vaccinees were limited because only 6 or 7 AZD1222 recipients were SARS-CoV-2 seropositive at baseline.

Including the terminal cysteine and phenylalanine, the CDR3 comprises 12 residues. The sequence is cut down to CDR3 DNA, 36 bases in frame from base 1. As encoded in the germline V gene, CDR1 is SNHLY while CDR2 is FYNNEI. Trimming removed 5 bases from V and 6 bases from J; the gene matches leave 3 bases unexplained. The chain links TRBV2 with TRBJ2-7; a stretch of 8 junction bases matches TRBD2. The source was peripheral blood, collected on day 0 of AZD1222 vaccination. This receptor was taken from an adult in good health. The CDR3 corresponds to CASSWGLGEQYF. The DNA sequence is TGTGCCAGCAGTTGGGGACTAGGCGAGCAGTACTTC.